The clone carrying this T cell receptor (beta chain) has more than one count but fewer than ten. TCRdb independently ran MiXCR on the reads; one entry per CDR3 protein. The table has 300,000 or so distinct CDR3 sequences, roughly 25% seen once. The data were obtained in a study of T cell repertoires in cytomegalovirus infection. The germline V gene has CDR1 SNHLY and CDR2 FYNNEI. Trimming removed 7 bases at V and 0 bases at J, with 9 bases between. CDR3 size: 13 residues. The sequence was obtained from a human donor in good health (CMV status not recorded). Some clones in this sample may be carry-over from other donors' samples. J is TRBJ1-2 and V is TRBV2; no firm D call. Sequencing was carried out using PBMCs. CDR3 sequence: CASIGTANYGYTF. The CDR3 DNA sequence: TGTGCCAGCATTGGAACAGCTAACTATGGCTACACCTTC.